A single sample is the source of the 17 T cell receptor beta chains below, sequenced in a study of shared clonotypes between healthy human individuals. Data came from immunoSEQ multiplex PCR; TCRdb stores just in-frame clones and leaves some out. The table shows roughly 1,000,000 clones, with about 80% occurring only once. Sequencing was done on a sample of memory CD4+ T cells from PBMCs. Subset denoted: CD45RA-negative fraction. The receptors were sampled from a man aged 18 to 35 in good health. Some clones in this sample may be carry-over from other donors' samples.

Details on this clone: Just one base apart from a much larger clone, this may be a read error. The V gene is TRBV12-2, the J gene TRBJ2-2; the table's D call of TRBD2 was not tested on the DNA. TRBV12-2 is a listed pseudogene. The CDR3 runs 16 residues. CDR3 nucleotide sequence: TGTGCAAGTCGCTTAGCGCGGCGTTCTCGCACCGGGGGGCTGTTTTTT. The encoded protein is CASRLARRSRTGGLFF.

The V gene is TRBV4-2, the J gene TRBJ1-1; TRBD1 might be the D (6 bases). Trimming removed 6 bases from V and 1 base from J, with 12 bases in between. CDR3 size: 14 residues. Germline V lookup: CDR1 LGHNA, CDR2 YNFKEQ. The CDR3: CASSYKDRNTEAFF. CDR3 DNA: TGTGCCAGCAGTTACAAGGACAGGAACACTGAAGCTTTCTTT.

Here the CDR3 reads CASSQGWREDPYEQYF. Written as DNA, the CDR3 is TGCGCCAGCAGCCAAGGCTGGCGGGAGGACCCCTACGAGCAGTACTTC. The chain links TRBV4-1 to TRBJ2-7; 8 bases line up with TRBD2. The germline V gene encodes CDR1 MGHRA and CDR2 YSYEKL. This CDR3 contains 16 residues. Trimming cost V 1 base and J 2 bases; bases outside gene matches: 7.

The chain carries TRBV2 and TRBJ1-6; D is undetermined. The CDR3 is 12 residues long. Trimming stripped 6 bases from V and 7 bases from J, with 7 bases between. Germline lookup yields CDR1 SNHLY and CDR2 FYNNEI. Here the CDR3 reads CASSLLNSPLHF. CDR3 sequence (DNA): TGTGCCAGCAGCCTTTTGAATTCACCCCTCCACTTT. The whole variable domain, filled in from reference TRBV2 and TRBJ1-6, reads EPEVTQTPSHQVTQMGQEVILRCVPISNHLYFYWYRQILGQKVEFLVSFYNNEISEKSEIFDDQFSVERPDGSNFTLKIRSTKLEDSAMYFCASSLLNSPLHFGNGTRLTVT.

On this clone: This specimen includes other DNA sequences encoding the same CDR3. This chain joins TRBV5-1 and TRBJ2-3, with D possibly TRBD2 on 5 matching bases. The CDR3 is made up of 15 amino acids. Germline CDR1 reads SGHRS; CDR2 reads YFSETQ. V lost 1 base and J lost 1, with 10 bases in between. Here the CDR3 reads CASSLLGGGTDTQYF. The DNA of the CDR3 is TGCGCCAGCAGCTTGCTAGGAGGCGGCACAGATACGCAGTATTTT.

This clone appeared a few times. The J gene is TRBJ2-2, the V gene TRBV5-1; D is perhaps TRBD2 (5 bases). Germline V gene data show CDR1 as SGHRS and CDR2 as YFSETQ. V was pared by 0 bases and J by 12 bases, with 12 bases between. This CDR3 is built from 13 residues. CDR3 bases: TGCGCCAGCAGCTTGGAGGCGTCGGGGAAGCTGTTTTTT. It is translated as CASSLEASGKLFF.

The V gene is TRBV28, the J gene TRBJ1-6, with TRBD1 as a possible D gene (5 bases). CDR3 size: 15 residues. The germline V and J ends were trimmed by 0 bases and 7 bases, with 10 bases remaining between them. Germline CDR1 and CDR2: MDHEN and SYDVKM. CDR3 in amino acids: CASSLWDNQNSPLHF. CDR3 DNA sequence: TGTGCCAGCAGTTTATGGGACAACCAAAATTCACCCCTCCACTTT.

The genes are TRBV5-1 and TRBJ2-7; tentative D call: TRBD2 (5 bases). V lost 5 bases and J 2 bases, leaving 20 bases between the germline ends. The CDR3 runs to 16 residues. CDR1 is SGHRS, CDR2 YFSETQ, per germline. CDR3 sequence reads: CASSYFPPGNPYEQYF. CDR3 coding DNA: TGCGCCAGCAGTTACTTCCCGCCCGGGAACCCCTACGAGCAGTACTTC.

The chain recombines TRBV7-9 with TRBJ1-3; tentatively, D is TRBD1 (6 bases). The length of the CDR3 is 15 residues. Trimming removed 5 bases at V and 0 bases at J, with 11 bases between. In germline, CDR1 is SEHNR, CDR2 FQNEAQ (reference sequence). The CDR3 reads CASSENRDSGNTIYF. The DNA of the CDR3 is TGTGCCAGCAGCGAAAACAGGGACTCTGGAAACACCATATATTTT.

J is TRBJ1-2 and V is TRBV5-6, with D unclear. This CDR3 contains 14 residues. CDR1 is SGHDT, CDR2 YYEEEE, per germline. Trimming removed 3 bases at V and 2 bases at J, with 11 bases between. The CDR3 nucleotides are TGTGCCAGCAGCTCCCTGGGCGCCAACTATGGCTACACCTTC. It is translated as CASSSLGANYGYTF. The complete variable domain, with remaining parts taken from reference TRBV5-6 and TRBJ1-2, reads DAGVTQSPTHLIKTRGQQVTLRCSPKSGHDTVSWYQQALGQGPQFIFQYYEEEERQRGNFPDRFSGHQFPNYSSELNVNALLLGDSALYLCASSSLGANYGYTFGSGTRLTVV.

CDR3 loop: CASSFTGQGDGYTF. The CDR3, as DNA: TGTGCCAGCAGCTTTACAGGACAGGGTGATGGCTACACCTTC. The rearrangement joins TRBV11-2 to TRBJ1-2; 8 nucleotides agree with TRBD1. The CDR3 contains 14 residues. V was pared by 3 bases and J by 6 bases, with 6 bases of the junction left unmatched. CDR1 is SGHAT, CDR2 FQNNGV, per germline.

This clone occurred a few times. Other DNA sequences in this specimen translate into the identical CDR3. The V gene is TRBV7-9, the J gene TRBJ2-2, with D maybe TRBD1 (5 bases). Germline V gene sequence: CDR1 SEHNR, CDR2 FQNEAQ (reference sequence). CDR3 length equals 15 residues. V shed 1 base and J shed 1 base, with 7 bases lying between them. The CDR3 coding sequence is TGTGCCAGCAGCTTAGGTCAGGGGAACACCGGGGAGCTGTTTTTT. This sequence encodes CASSLGQGNTGELFF.

Points on this clone: This same CDR3 is encoded by further DNA sequences in the sample. V is TRBV30 and J is TRBJ1-5; D uncertain. Deletions cut 2 bases from V and 2 bases from J, with 7 bases between. The germline CDR1 and CDR2 sequences are GTSNPN and SVGIG (reference sequence). The CDR3 has 13 residues. The CDR3 here is CAWSPGGNQPQHF. CDR3 coding DNA: TGTGCCTGGAGTCCCGGGGGCAATCAGCCCCAGCATTTT. Based on the CDR3 plus reference TRBV30 and TRBJ1-5, the full variable domain is SQTIHQWPATLVQPVGSPLSLECTVEGTSNPNLYWYRQAAGRGLQLLFYSVGIGQISSEVPQNLSASRPQDRQFILSSKKLLLSDSGFYLCAWSPGGNQPQHFGDGTRLSIL.

This clone was detected only once. DNA of the CDR3: TGTGCCAGCGGACGACCGGGACAACCAAGTGTTAACTATGGCTACACCTTC. Its protein product is CASGRPGQPSVNYGYTF. The chain recombines TRBV28 with TRBJ1-2, with a possible D match to TRBD1 (6 bases). This CDR3 has 17 residues. The V end was cut by 8 bases, the J end by 1 base, with 23 bases between. Per germline, CDR1 MDHEN and CDR2 SYDVKM.

This clone was found once. The V gene is TRBV6-5, the J gene TRBJ2-7, with TRBD1 matching over 9 bases. Germline-derived CDR1 and CDR2 are MNHEY and SVGAGI. V trimming: 5 bases; J trimming: 4 bases; junction bases outside the gene matches: 6. The CDR3 covers 14 residues. CDR3 DNA sequence: TGTGCCAGCAGTATAGGACAGGGGCGATACGAGCAGTACTTC. Protein sequence: CASSIGQGRYEQYF.

The chain links TRBV5-4 to TRBJ2-3; D is ambiguous. The germline gives CDR1 SGHNT, CDR2 YYREEE (reference sequence). The V and J ends lost 4 bases and 2 bases respectively, with 8 bases between them. The CDR3 has 13 amino acids. The DNA for the CDR3 is TGTGCCAGCAGCGAGTCCTTCACAGATACGCAGTATTTT. As protein: CASSESFTDTQYF.

The chain carries TRBV7-2 and TRBJ1-2; no clear D. The V end was cut by 0 bases, the J end by 8 bases, with 13 bases between. CDR3 length: 14 amino acids. Germline CDR1 is SGHTA and CDR2 is FQGNSA. The CDR3 protein is CASSLALSRRGYTF. The DNA of the CDR3 is TGTGCCAGCAGCTTAGCGCTCTCTAGGAGAGGCTACACCTTC.